The T cell receptor beta chain described here comes from a study of shared clonotypes between healthy human individuals. Study-level background: Used for every donor were three CD4 naive, three CD4 memory, two CD8 naive and one CD8 memory plate. Study conclusions and caveats: Sharing across four donors was highest in naive CD4 (around 5%) and lowest in memory CD8 (approximately 0.4%). How much donors shared clonotypes was expected to be affected by sequencing depth. Memory subsets had estimated richness that was generally smaller than that of naive subsets.

On this clone: What it binds is unknown.

With 6 bases clipped from V and 0 bases from J, the junction kept 2 bases outside the gene matches. CDR3 length: 14 amino acids. Germline CDR1 is SEHNR and CDR2 is FQNEAQ (reference sequence). Measured with immunoSEQ multiplex PCR; TCRdb has only the in-frame clones, and not every one. The repertoire includes over 1.5 million clones, 95% to 99% of them detected once, and approximately 0.44% sits in the top ten. The rearrangement uses TRBV7-9 and TRBJ2-7; TRBD2 matches 10 bases. Sequenced sample: naive CD4+ T cells sorted from blood. Subset noted: CD45RA+ positively selected. The clonotype comes from a man aged 25 to 40 in good health. The CDR3 sequence is CASRSSGSSYEQYF. In DNA form, the CDR3 reads TGTGCCAGCAGGTCTAGCGGGAGCTCCTACGAGCAGTACTTC.